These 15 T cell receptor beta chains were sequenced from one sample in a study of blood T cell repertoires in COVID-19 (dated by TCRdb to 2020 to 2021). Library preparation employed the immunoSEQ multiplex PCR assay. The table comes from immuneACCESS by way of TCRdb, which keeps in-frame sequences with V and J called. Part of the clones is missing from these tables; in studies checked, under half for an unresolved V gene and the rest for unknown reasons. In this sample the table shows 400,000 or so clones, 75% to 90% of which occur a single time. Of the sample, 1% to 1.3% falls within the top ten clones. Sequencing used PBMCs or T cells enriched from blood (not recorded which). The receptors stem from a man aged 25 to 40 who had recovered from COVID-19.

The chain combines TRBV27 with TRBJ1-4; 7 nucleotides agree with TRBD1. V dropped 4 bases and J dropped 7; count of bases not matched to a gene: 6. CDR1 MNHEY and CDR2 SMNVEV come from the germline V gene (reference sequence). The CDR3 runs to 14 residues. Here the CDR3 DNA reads TGTGCCAGCAGTTCGAACAGGGGTACTGAAAAACTGTTTTTT. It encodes CASSSNRGTEKLFF.

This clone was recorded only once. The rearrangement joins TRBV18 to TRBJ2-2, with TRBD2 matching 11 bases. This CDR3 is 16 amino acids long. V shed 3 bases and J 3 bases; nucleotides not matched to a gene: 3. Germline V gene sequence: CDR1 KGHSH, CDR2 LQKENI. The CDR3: CASSPPGLADTGELFF. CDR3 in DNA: TGTGCCAGCTCACCTCCGGGACTAGCGGACACCGGGGAGCTGTTTTTT.

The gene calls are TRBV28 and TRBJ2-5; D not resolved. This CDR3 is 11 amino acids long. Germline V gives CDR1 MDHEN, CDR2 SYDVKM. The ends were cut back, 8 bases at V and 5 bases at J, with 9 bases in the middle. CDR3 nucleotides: TGTGCCAGCGCCGTCAGGGAGACCCAGTACTTC. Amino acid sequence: CASAVRETQYF.

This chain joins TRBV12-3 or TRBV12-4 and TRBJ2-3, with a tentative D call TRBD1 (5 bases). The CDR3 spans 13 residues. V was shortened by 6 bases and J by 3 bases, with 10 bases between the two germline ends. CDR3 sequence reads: CASRETVTDTQYF. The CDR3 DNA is TGTGCCAGCAGAGAGACAGTTACAGATACGCAGTATTTT.

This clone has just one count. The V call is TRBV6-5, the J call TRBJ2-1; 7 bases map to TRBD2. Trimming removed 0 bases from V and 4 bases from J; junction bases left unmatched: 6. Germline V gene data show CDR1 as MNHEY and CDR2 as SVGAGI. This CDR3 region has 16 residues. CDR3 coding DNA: TGTGCCAGCAGTTACTCGAGCGGGACGTGGTACAATGAGCAGTTCTTC. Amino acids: CASSYSSGTWYNEQFF.

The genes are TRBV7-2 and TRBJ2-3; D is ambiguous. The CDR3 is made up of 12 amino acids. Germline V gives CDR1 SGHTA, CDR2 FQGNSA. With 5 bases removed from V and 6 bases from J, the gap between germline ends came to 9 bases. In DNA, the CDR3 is TGTGCCAGCAGCCCTATCACGGATACGCAGTATTTT. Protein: CASSPITDTQYF.

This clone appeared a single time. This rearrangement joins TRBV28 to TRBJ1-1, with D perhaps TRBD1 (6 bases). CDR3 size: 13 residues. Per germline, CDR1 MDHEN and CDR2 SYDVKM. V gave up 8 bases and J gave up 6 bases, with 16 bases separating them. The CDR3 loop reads CASVQGRIAEAFF. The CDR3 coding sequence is TGTGCCAGCGTACAGGGCAGGATAGCTGAAGCTTTCTTT.

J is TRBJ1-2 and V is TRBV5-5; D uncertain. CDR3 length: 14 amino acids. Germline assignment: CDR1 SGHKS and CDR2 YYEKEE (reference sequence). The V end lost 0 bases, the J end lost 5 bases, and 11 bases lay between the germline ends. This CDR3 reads CASSLDRGRYGYTF. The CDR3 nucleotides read TGTGCCAGCAGCTTGGATCGGGGTCGGTATGGCTACACCTTC.

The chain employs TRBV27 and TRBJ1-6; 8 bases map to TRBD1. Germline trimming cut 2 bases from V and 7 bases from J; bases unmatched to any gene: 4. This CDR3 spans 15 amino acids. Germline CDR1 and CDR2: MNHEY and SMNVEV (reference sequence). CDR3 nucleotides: TGTGCCAGCAGTTTAGGACAGGGCTTAAATTCACCCCTCCACTTT. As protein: CASSLGQGLNSPLHF.

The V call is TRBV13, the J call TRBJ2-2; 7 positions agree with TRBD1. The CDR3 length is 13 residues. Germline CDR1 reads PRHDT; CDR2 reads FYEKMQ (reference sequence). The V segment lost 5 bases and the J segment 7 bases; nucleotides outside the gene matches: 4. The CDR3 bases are TGTGCCAGCAGCCCACAGGGGTTCGGGGAGCTGTTTTTT. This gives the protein CASSPQGFGELFF.

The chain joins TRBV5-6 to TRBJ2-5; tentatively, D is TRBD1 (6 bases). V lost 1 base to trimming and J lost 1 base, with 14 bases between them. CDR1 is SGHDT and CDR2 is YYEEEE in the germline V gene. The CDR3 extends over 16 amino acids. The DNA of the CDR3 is TGTGCCAGCAGCTTGAGCCTTTGGACAGCCCAAGAGACCCAGTACTTC. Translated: CASSLSLWTAQETQYF.

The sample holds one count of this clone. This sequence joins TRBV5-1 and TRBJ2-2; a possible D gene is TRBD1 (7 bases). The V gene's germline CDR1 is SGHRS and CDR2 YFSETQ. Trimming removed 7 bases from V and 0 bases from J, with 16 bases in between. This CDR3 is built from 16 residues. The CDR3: CASEPQGGSNTGELFF. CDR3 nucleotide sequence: TGCGCCAGCGAACCTCAGGGGGGCTCGAACACCGGGGAGCTGTTTTTT.

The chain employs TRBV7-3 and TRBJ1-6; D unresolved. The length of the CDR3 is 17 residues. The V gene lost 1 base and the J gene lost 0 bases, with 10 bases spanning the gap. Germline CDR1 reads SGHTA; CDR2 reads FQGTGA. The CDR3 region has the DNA TGTGCCAGCAGCTTAATGGGCCCAGGCTCCTATAATTCACCCCTCCACTTT. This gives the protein CASSLMGPGSYNSPLHF.

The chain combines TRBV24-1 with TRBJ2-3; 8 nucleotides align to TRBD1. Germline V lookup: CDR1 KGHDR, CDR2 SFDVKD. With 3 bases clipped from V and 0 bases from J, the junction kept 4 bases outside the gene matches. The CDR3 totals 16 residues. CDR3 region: CATSDAQGVSTDTQYF. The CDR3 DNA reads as TGTGCCACCAGTGATGCACAGGGGGTCAGCACAGATACGCAGTATTTT.

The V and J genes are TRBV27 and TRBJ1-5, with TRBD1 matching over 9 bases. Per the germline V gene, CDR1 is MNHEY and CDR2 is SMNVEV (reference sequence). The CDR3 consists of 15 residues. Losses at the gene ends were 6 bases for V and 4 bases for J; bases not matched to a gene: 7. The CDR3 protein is CASRKTGGANQPQHF. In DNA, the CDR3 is TGTGCCAGCAGGAAAACAGGGGGCGCGAATCAGCCCCAGCATTTT.